The clone carrying this T cell receptor (beta chain) was found a few times. Other DNA sequences in the same sample also yield this CDR3. This record belongs to a study of T cell responses to AZD1222 COVID-19 vaccine. The germline CDR1 and CDR2 sequences are LGHDT and YNNKEL (reference sequence). There are 11 residues in the CDR3. Between the trimmed V and J ends, which lost 2 bases and 3 bases, there was a span of 2 bases. Clones were sequenced by immunoSEQ multiplex PCR, and TCRdb holds only the in-frame ones, with some missing. This repertoire shows under 150,000 clones, about 90% found once; its top ten account for about a tenth.

The chain is built from TRBV3-1 (or the pseudogene TRBV3-2) and TRBJ2-7; unclear D gene. This sample comprised peripheral blood, obtained on day 0 of AZD1222 vaccination. This sequence was found in an adult in good health. The CDR3 reads CASSQIYEQYF. In nucleotides, the CDR3 is TGTGCCAGCAGCCAAATCTACGAGCAGTACTTC.